These 27 T cell receptor beta chains were sequenced from one sample in a study of T cells in Graves' hyperthyroidism and ophthalmopathy. Amplified TCR beta CDR3 regions came from RNA transcripts. The HTBI primer set drove a first-round RT-PCR of the TCR CDR3. Using its own MiXCR run on the multiplex PCR reads, TCRdb lists one record per CDR3 protein. Here the sample spans about 300,000 distinct CDR3 sequences, roughly a fifth being singletons. The sample comprised blood. The origin of the receptors is a man aged 50 to 59 with Graves' ophthalmopathy.

In its sample, this clonotype was seen many times. This chain links TRBV12-3 or TRBV12-4 with TRBJ2-5, with 9 positions matching TRBD2. V trimming: 5 bases; J trimming: 6 bases; junction bases outside the gene matches: 4. The CDR3 extends over 13 amino acids. This CDR3 is CASSTGLAKTQYF. DNA for the CDR3: TGTGCCAGCAGTACGGGACTAGCAAAGACCCAGTACTTC.

This clonotype has ten or more counts. The chain links TRBV30 to TRBJ2-3; 11 bases match TRBD2. Germline CDR1 reads GTSNPN; CDR2 reads SVGIG (reference sequence). The V segment lost 4 bases and the J segment 8 bases; nucleotides outside the gene matches: 8. The CDR3 loop spans 14 amino acids. The CDR3, as DNA: TGTGCCTGGAATCGTGGGACTAGCGGTTCTACGCAGTATTTT. This sequence encodes CAWNRGTSGSTQYF. The whole variable domain, remainder taken from reference TRBV30 and TRBJ2-3, is SQTIHQWPATLVQPVGSPLSLECTVEGTSNPNLYWYRQAAGRGLQLLFYSVGIGQISSEVPQNLSASRPQDRQFILSSKKLLLSDSGFYLCAWNRGTSGSTQYFGPGTRLTVL.

This clonotype has ten or more counts. The chain has TRBV18 and TRBJ2-5; D unclear. This CDR3 has 13 amino acids. The V and J ends lost 8 bases and 2 bases respectively, with 12 bases between them. Looked up from germline, CDR1 is KGHSH and CDR2 is LQKENI. CDR3 sequence: CASSPGLQETQYF. The CDR3 DNA is TGTGCCAGCAGCCCCGGCCTACAAGAGACCCAGTACTTC.

The genes are TRBV9 and TRBJ2-3; D is perhaps TRBD2 (5 bases). CDR3 length equals 15 residues. Germline V gives CDR1 SGDLS, CDR2 YYNGEE. V shed 0 bases and J shed 8 bases, with 16 bases lying between them. The CDR3 protein is CASSVEVGMGATQYF. The DNA of the CDR3 is TGTGCCAGCAGCGTAGAGGTGGGAATGGGAGCTACGCAGTATTTT.

The table lists this clonotype with many counts. This chain joins TRBV2 and TRBJ2-1; 7 nucleotides align to TRBD2. The CDR3 consists of 16 residues. Germline CDR1 reads SNHLY; CDR2 reads FYNNEI. The J segment lost 0 bases and the V segment lost 3 bases, leaving 5 bases of the junction unmatched. For the CDR3, the DNA is TGTGCCAGCAGTGAGGAACGCGGGAGCTCCTACAATGAGCAGTTCTTC. Translation gives CASSEERGSSYNEQFF.

This clonotype was seen repeatedly, ten times or more. V gene TRBV18 combines with J gene TRBJ1-1; D not resolved. The CDR3 runs to 11 residues. Trimming removed 2 bases at V and 3 bases at J, with 1 base between. CDR1 is KGHSH and CDR2 is LQKENI in the germline V gene. The CDR3 reads CASSPDTEAFF. The CDR3 DNA reads TGTGCCAGCTCACCAGACACTGAAGCTTTCTTT.

On this clonotype: The junction shows a germline mismatch at one end, possibly a read error. CDR3 DNA sequence: TGTGCCAGCAGTCCCAAGGGGGGAAACACCACATATTTT. It translates to CASSPKGGNTTYF. The chain carries TRBV2 and TRBJ1-3; a possible D gene is TRBD1 (6 bases). Germline CDR1 is SNHLY and CDR2 is FYNNEI. The CDR3 has 13 residues.

This clonotype was detected many times. The chain joins TRBV11-1 to TRBJ1-2, with a possible D match to TRBD1 (5 bases). Trimming left V 5 bases short and J 3 bases short, with 13 bases between. There are 14 residues in the CDR3. Germline CDR1 reads SGHAT; CDR2 reads FQDESV (reference sequence). In DNA, the CDR3 is TGTGCCAGCAGCCCGGGACTCTGGGACTATGGCTACACCTTC. Its protein product is CASSPGLWDYGYTF.

This clonotype appeared many times. V is TRBV2 and J is TRBJ2-5, with D hard to call. Trimming took 1 base from V and 3 from J, leaving 0 bases between them. CDR1 is SNHLY, CDR2 FYNNEI, per germline. The CDR3 totals 11 residues. This CDR3 is CASSEEETQYF. CDR3 sequence (DNA): TGTGCCAGCAGTGAAGAAGAGACCCAGTACTTC.

This clonotype occurred a few times. The chain has TRBV4-1 and TRBJ2-5, with D possibly being TRBD2 (7 bases). Trimming left V 2 bases short and J 4 bases short, with 20 bases between. This CDR3 has 17 amino acids. Looked up from germline, CDR1 is MGHRA and CDR2 is YSYEKL. CDR3 in DNA: TGCGCCAGCAGCCAATTGGGAGGGGGAGGGCCAGGAGAGACCCAGTACTTC. Translation gives CASSQLGGGGPGETQYF.

In this sample, this clonotype turned up many times. Its ends do not fully match the called genes, so a read error is possible. The chain combines TRBV5-1 with TRBJ2-4, with a possible D match to TRBD1 (6 bases). Germline lookup yields CDR1 SGHRS and CDR2 YFSETQ. This CDR3 is built from 14 residues. The CDR3 region is CASSLGGAKNIQYF. CDR3 in DNA: TGTGCCAGCAGCTTAGGGGGAGCCAAAAACATTCAGTACTTC.

This clonotype is a singleton in its sample. The chain is built from TRBV28 and TRBJ2-1; TRBD2 aligns across 14 bases. Germline CDR1 MDHEN, CDR2 SYDVKM. The V segment lost 5 bases and the J segment 9 bases; nucleotides outside the gene matches: 6. This CDR3 contains 15 residues. As DNA, the CDR3 is TGTGCCAGCAGTGGGACTAGCGGGGGAGCAAGTGAGCAGTTCTTC. This gives the protein CASSGTSGGASEQFF.

The chain employs TRBV7-2 and TRBJ2-4; 8 bases fit TRBD1. Germline CDR1 SGHTA, CDR2 FQGNSA. The CDR3 sequence is 17 residues long. Losses at the gene ends were 5 bases for V and 0 bases for J; bases not matched to a gene: 9. CDR3 coding DNA: TGTGCCAGCAGCCTCCAGGGGGCCGGCCTAGCCAAAAACATTCAGTACTTC. Its protein product is CASSLQGAGLAKNIQYF.

This clonotype has a single count. The V call is TRBV5-1, the J call TRBJ2-1; 10 bases align to TRBD2. This CDR3 is built from 14 residues. Losses at the gene ends were 5 bases for V and 5 bases for J; bases not matched to a gene: 4. Germline CDR1 reads SGHRS; CDR2 reads YFSETQ. This CDR3 reads CASSISGRNNEQFF. The CDR3 DNA follows: TGCGCCAGCAGTATTAGCGGGAGGAACAATGAGCAGTTCTTC.

This chain joins TRBV29-1 and TRBJ1-1; TRBD1 agrees at 8 bases. There are 14 residues in the CDR3. The V and J ends lost 4 bases and 1 base, in that order; junction bases with no gene match: 5. Germline CDR1 reads SQVTM; CDR2 reads ANQGSEA. The DNA for the CDR3 is TGCAGCGTTGTGGACAGGGCAGGGAACACTGAAGCTTTCTTT. Amino acids: CSVVDRAGNTEAFF.

The rearrangement uses TRBV6-1 and TRBJ2-3; the match to TRBD2 covers 9 bases. CDR1 MNHNS and CDR2 SASEGT come from the germline V gene. J lost 5 bases, V lost 4 bases, and 4 bases had no gene match. The CDR3 has 14 residues. The CDR3 reads CASSVAGVQDTQYF. In nucleotides, the CDR3 is TGTGCCAGCAGTGTAGCGGGAGTTCAAGATACGCAGTATTTT.

This clonotype was seen many times. V usage is TRBV18 and J usage is TRBJ2-5; no definite D call. This CDR3 is built from 12 residues. Trimming left V 6 bases short and J 1 base short, with 6 bases between. Per the germline V gene, CDR1 is KGHSH and CDR2 is LQKENI. The CDR3 here is CASSISQETQYF. In DNA form, the CDR3 reads TGTGCCAGCTCCATAAGCCAAGAGACCCAGTACTTC. The full variable domain, in which reference TRBV18 and TRBJ2-5 provide the parts outside the CDR3, is NAGVMQNPRHLVRRRGQEARLRCSPMKGHSHVYWYRQLPEEGLKFMVYLQKENIIDESGMPKERFSAEFPKEGPSILRIQQVVRGDSAAYFCASSISQETQYFGPGTRLLVL.

This clonotype was counted only a few times. The J gene is TRBJ2-3, the V gene TRBV5-6, with D unresolved. Trimming removed 4 bases at V and 6 bases at J, with 6 bases between. Germline values: CDR1 SGHDT, CDR2 YYEEEE. CDR3 length: 11 residues. The CDR3: CASSHADTQYF. The CDR3 DNA follows: TGTGCCAGCAGCCATGCTGATACGCAGTATTTT.

In its sample, this clonotype was seen many times. J is TRBJ1-2 and V is TRBV24-1; D remains ambiguous. The germline V and J ends were trimmed by 3 bases and 0 bases, with 7 bases remaining between them. This CDR3 spans 14 amino acids. Germline V gives CDR1 KGHDR, CDR2 SFDVKD. The CDR3 is CATSDTGTNYGYTF. In nucleotides, the CDR3 is TGTGCCACCAGTGATACCGGGACTAACTATGGCTACACCTTC.

The V call is TRBV2, the J call TRBJ2-7, with a tentative D call TRBD2 (5 bases). From germline, CDR1 is SNHLY and CDR2 FYNNEI. This CDR3 has 13 residues. V lost 7 bases to trimming and J lost 4 bases, with 14 bases between them. CDR3: CASNRDLGYEQYF. The CDR3 nucleotides are TGTGCCAGCAATCGGGATCTTGGGTACGAGCAGTACTTC.

The CDR3 spells CAWRSGETQYF. The CDR3 nucleotides read TGTGCCTGGCGAAGCGGGGAGACCCAGTACTTC. The chain is built from TRBV30 and TRBJ2-5; D might be TRBD2 (6 bases). V lost 5 bases and J 5 bases, leaving 9 bases between the germline ends. This CDR3 has 11 residues. Germline V CDR1 and CDR2: GTSNPN, SVGIG (reference sequence).

This clonotype was seen only a few times. The chain joins TRBV5-8 to TRBJ2-3; 8 bases align to TRBD2. Germline V gene lookup returns CDR1 SGHTS and CDR2 YDEGEE. The CDR3 is 14 residues long. The V segment lost 4 bases and the J segment 0 bases; nucleotides outside the gene matches: 1. The CDR3 DNA reads TGTGCCAGCAGCCGGGAGGGCAGCACAGATACGCAGTATTTT. Encoded protein: CASSREGSTDTQYF.

At least ten counts were recorded for this clonotype. The rearrangement uses TRBV12-3 or TRBV12-4 and TRBJ2-7; TRBD2 matches 13 bases. The V gene end was trimmed by 6 bases and the J gene end by 0 bases; junction bases not matched to a gene: 5. The length of the CDR3 is 16 residues. This CDR3 reads CASSPGLAGTSYEQYF. DNA of the CDR3: TGTGCCAGCAGCCCGGGACTAGCGGGGACCTCCTACGAGCAGTACTTC.

V and J are TRBV30 and TRBJ2-7, with D perhaps assigned TRBD1 or TRBD2 (5 bases each). Trimming removed 2 bases from V and 0 bases from J, with 20 bases in between. The length of the CDR3 is 17 residues. Germline CDR1 reads GTSNPN; CDR2 reads SVGIG (reference sequence). The CDR3 bases are TGTGCCTGGAGTACCCCGGGACCACCGAGTCACTCCTACGAGCAGTACTTC. It specifies CAWSTPGPPSHSYEQYF.

This clonotype was counted a few times. V gene TRBV30 combines with J gene TRBJ2-2; 7 bases are shared with TRBD2. Germline values: CDR1 GTSNPN, CDR2 SVGIG (reference sequence). CDR3 length: 13 amino acids. J gave up 5 bases and V 0 bases, and 0 bases lay outside the gene matches. CDR3 coding DNA: TGTGCCTGGAGTGTAGCGGGGACCGGGGAGCTGTTTTTT. Translation gives CAWSVAGTGELFF. The full variable domain, completed using reference TRBV30 and TRBJ2-2, is SQTIHQWPATLVQPVGSPLSLECTVEGTSNPNLYWYRQAAGRGLQLLFYSVGIGQISSEVPQNLSASRPQDRQFILSSKKLLLSDSGFYLCAWSVAGTGELFFGEGSRLTVL.

At least ten counts were recorded for this clonotype. The genes are TRBV28 and TRBJ2-3; 7 positions match TRBD2. Germline CDR1 reads MDHEN; CDR2 reads SYDVKM. V was clipped by 3 bases and J by 3 bases; unmatched bases: 15. The CDR3 extends over 18 amino acids. The CDR3 protein is CASSLWRESDVRTDTQYF. In DNA, the CDR3 is TGTGCCAGCAGTTTGTGGCGGGAGAGTGATGTTAGGACAGATACGCAGTATTTT.

This clonotype was found many times. The chain is built from TRBV11-2 and TRBJ2-7; the D gene could be TRBD1 or TRBD2 (6 bases each). The CDR3 totals 15 residues. The germline V and J ends were trimmed by 3 bases and 3 bases, with 15 bases remaining between them. CDR1 is SGHAT, CDR2 FQNNGV, per germline. CDR3 amino acids: CASSFRTVGLYEQYF. Here the CDR3 DNA reads TGTGCCAGCAGCTTTAGGACAGTGGGACTCTACGAGCAGTACTTC. Combining the CDR3 with reference TRBV11-2 and TRBJ2-7 gives the whole variable domain EAGVAQSPRYKIIEKRQSVAFWCNPISGHATLYWYQQILGQGPKLLIQFQNNGVVDDSQLPKDRFSAERLKGVDSTLKIQPAKLEDSAVYLCASSFRTVGLYEQYFGPGTRLTVT.